This T cell receptor (beta chain) appears in the sequencing data of a study of radiotherapy plus CTLA-4 blockade in lung cancer. About the study: Patients showed objective responses in 18% of cases and disease control in around 30%.

Germline CDR1 SNHLY, CDR2 FYNNEI. CDR3 length equals 15 residues. Trimming shortened V by 4 bases and J by 7 bases, and 17 bases separated the two germline ends. The repertoire was sequenced with immunoSEQ multiplex PCR; TCRdb's copy has only in-frame clones and lacks some. The profile covers fewer than 75,000 clones, with roughly 84% appearing a single time and over 35% taken by the ten largest. Enrolled patients, whose metastatic non-small-cell lung cancer was chemo-refractory, received focal radiation plus CTLA-4 blockade with ipilimumab. Details on this clone: Its antigen is unknown.

General study results and limits: Peripheral blood showed expansion of tumor-derived TCR clones after radiotherapy and ipilimumab. Dynamics of early blood T cell clones, together with interferon-beta, were reportedly the best predictors of response.

This sequence joins TRBV2 and TRBJ2-1; TRBD2 is a possible D gene (5 bases). The TCR was taken from a human donor with non-small cell lung cancer that progressed on radiotherapy plus ipilimumab. Sequences were derived from peripheral blood, sampled from a patient treated with radiotherapy plus ipilimumab. The CDR3 DNA is TGTGCCAGCAGTGCCCTGGTGGGGAGAGGAAATGAGCAGTTCTTC. It encodes CASSALVGRGNEQFF.